The 29 T cell receptor beta chains below all came from one sample that was sequenced in a study of blood T cell repertoires in COVID-19. Some clones are missing from TCRdb's copy, which holds only in-frame ones; the method was immunoSEQ multiplex PCR. The table has about 270,000 clones, approximately 85% seen once. Sequencing input: peripheral blood. The source of these receptors is a woman between 70 and 85 years old with acute or convalescent COVID-19.

The chain joins TRBV18 to TRBJ1-3, with D possibly TRBD1 on 5 matching bases. V dropped 6 bases and J dropped 0 bases, with 15 bases sitting between them. Germline CDR1 reads KGHSH; CDR2 reads LQKENI. CDR3 length equals 16 residues. CDR3 coding DNA: TGTGCCAGCTCCCCCCCGCAGGGAGGCTCTGGAAACACCATATATTTT. Residues: CASSPPQGGSGNTIYF.

This clone has a handful of counts. This chain links TRBV5-1 with TRBJ1-1; 12 bases are shared with TRBD1. Trimming at V came to 4 bases and at J to 3 bases, leaving 7 bases not matched to a gene. Germline CDR1 SGHRS, CDR2 YFSETQ. The CDR3 loop spans 16 amino acids. DNA for the CDR3: TGCGCCAGCAGCGGGGGGACAGGGGGCCCGGACACTGAAGCTTTCTTT. Translation gives CASSGGTGGPDTEAFF.

The rearrangement links TRBV11-2 to TRBJ1-1; D remains unclear. The CDR3 is made up of 13 amino acids. Deletions cut 4 bases from V and 4 bases from J, with 10 bases between. The germline V gene encodes CDR1 SGHAT and CDR2 FQNNGV. CDR3 in DNA: TGTGCCAGCAGCTCACAGAGCAGCACTGAAGCTTTCTTT. Residues: CASSSQSSTEAFF.

Ten or more counts support this clone. The rearrangement uses TRBV6-5 and TRBJ2-7; 11 bases agree with TRBD1. J lost 2 bases, V lost 2 bases, and 2 bases had no gene match. CDR1 MNHEY and CDR2 SVGAGI come from the germline V gene. This CDR3 comprises 15 residues. The CDR3, as DNA: TGTGCCAGCAGTTACCGGGGACAGGGGGCCTACGAGCAGTACTTC. It specifies CASSYRGQGAYEQYF.

V is TRBV10-1 and J is TRBJ1-1; 7 positions agree with TRBD1. Germline loops: CDR1 WNHNN, CDR2 SYGVQD (reference sequence). V shed 6 bases, J shed 7 bases, and the junction held 8 bases outside the gene matches. CDR3 length equals 13 residues. The CDR3 bases are TGCGCCAGCAGCTTCCCGGGACAGAGTGAAGCTTTCTTT. Its protein is CASSFPGQSEAFF.

The rearrangement uses TRBV9 and TRBJ1-3, with no clear D. The CDR3 consists of 14 residues. CDR1 is SGDLS and CDR2 is YYNGEE in the germline V gene. Trimming shortened V by 0 bases and J by 4 bases, and 8 bases separated the two germline ends. CDR3 DNA: TGTGCCAGCAGCGTAGAGATCCAGGGAAACACCATATATTTT. Its protein is CASSVEIQGNTIYF. Full variable domain (outside the CDR3, taken from reference TRBV9 and TRBJ1-3): DSGVTQTPKHLITATGQRVTLRCSPRSGDLSVYWYQQSLDQGLQFLIQYYNGEERAKGNILERFSAQQFPDLHSELNLSSLELGDSALYFCASSVEIQGNTIYFGEGSWLTVV.

The rearrangement links TRBV28 to TRBJ1-6; TRBD1 matches 8 bases. This CDR3 spans 12 amino acids. Per germline, CDR1 MDHEN and CDR2 SYDVKM. V was clipped by 6 bases and J by 9 bases; unmatched bases: 1. The DNA for the CDR3 is TGTGCCAGCAGAACAGGGGGTTCACCCCTCCACTTT. Translated: CASRTGGSPLHF.

The rearrangement joins TRBV10-3 to TRBJ2-2; 8 bases agree with TRBD1. Trimming cost V 6 bases and J 3 bases; bases outside gene matches: 9. From germline, CDR1 is ENHRY and CDR2 SYGVKD. The CDR3 loop spans 16 amino acids. The CDR3: CAISGDRLRDTGELFF. CDR3 nucleotide sequence: TGTGCCATCAGCGGGGACAGGTTGAGAGACACCGGGGAGCTGTTTTTT.

The chain uses TRBV7-8 and TRBJ2-1; TRBD1 matches at 9 bases. V gave up 0 bases and J gave up 12 bases; unmatched junction bases: 18. The CDR3 length is 18 residues. Germline lookup yields CDR1 SGHVS and CDR2 FQNEAQ. For the CDR3, the DNA is TGTGCCAGCAGCTTAGCGCGTTTGTGGGGACAGGGACCCATCGGGCAGTTCTTC. Translated: CASSLARLWGQGPIGQFF.

The chain combines TRBV2 with TRBJ1-5; no firm D call. V lost 0 bases, J lost 2 bases, and 20 bases lay in between. The CDR3 extends over 19 amino acids. CDR1 and CDR2 from the germline V gene are SNHLY and FYNNEI. DNA for the CDR3: TGTGCCAGCAGTGAAGCTTTTCTCCCTGGGAGGGCTGGCAATCAGCCCCAGCATTTT. Protein sequence: CASSEAFLPGRAGNQPQHF.

V is TRBV11-2 and J is TRBJ1-1, with unresolved D. The length of the CDR3 is 13 residues. V lost 5 bases to trimming and J lost 1 base, with 8 bases between them. Per germline, CDR1 SGHAT and CDR2 FQNNGV. This chain's CDR3 is CASSPSPNTEAFF. The CDR3 coding sequence is TGTGCCAGCAGCCCCTCCCCGAACACTGAAGCTTTCTTT.

CDR3 DNA: TGTGCCAGCTCACCCGGGACAGGTGAAGCTTTCTTT. Translated, it gives CASSPGTGEAFF. The chain recombines TRBV18 with TRBJ1-1; 8 bases map to TRBD1. Germline lookup yields CDR1 KGHSH and CDR2 LQKENI. The CDR3 is made up of 12 amino acids. The V and J ends lost 3 bases and 7 bases, in that order; junction bases with no gene match: 1.

J is TRBJ1-4 and V is TRBV6-1; 10 nucleotides match TRBD1. Losses at the gene ends were 2 bases for V and 8 bases for J; bases not matched to a gene: 5. This CDR3 has 15 residues. The germline V gene encodes CDR1 MNHNS and CDR2 SASEGT. Here the CDR3 reads CASSEWGTGAEKLFF. CDR3 DNA: TGTGCCAGCAGTGAATGGGGGACAGGGGCAGAAAAACTGTTTTTT.

The CDR3, as DNA: TGCAGTGTGGGGGGACGAGAGACCCAGTACTTC. Its protein product is CSVGGRETQYF. This rearrangement joins TRBV20-1 to TRBJ2-5; tentative D call: TRBD2 (6 bases). Germline V gene lookup returns CDR1 DFQATT and CDR2 SNEGSKA (reference sequence). This CDR3 comprises 11 residues. Trimming took 7 bases from V and 4 from J, leaving 10 bases between them.

This clone occurred a few times. This sequence joins TRBV6-1 and TRBJ1-1; D may be TRBD1 (5 bases). V lost 3 bases, J lost 0 bases, and 14 bases lay in between. CDR3 length: 16 residues. Per the germline V gene, CDR1 is MNHNS and CDR2 is SASEGT. The CDR3 here is CASSDPQGGVNTEAFF. Written as DNA, the CDR3 is TGTGCCAGCAGTGACCCGCAGGGCGGCGTGAACACTGAAGCTTTCTTT.

This sequence joins TRBV4-1 and TRBJ1-1; the D gene is possibly TRBD1 (5 bases). The germline CDR1 and CDR2 sequences are MGHRA and YSYEKL. Deletions cut 0 bases from V and 5 bases from J, with 16 bases between. This CDR3 comprises 16 residues. CDR3 sequence reads: CASSQDIRSRGTEAFF. CDR3 nucleotides: TGCGCCAGCAGCCAAGATATTCGGTCCCGGGGGACTGAAGCTTTCTTT.

The chain links TRBV6-5 to TRBJ1-6; 7 bases align to TRBD1. The CDR3 extends over 15 amino acids. Germline V gene lookup returns CDR1 MNHEY and CDR2 SVGAGI. The V gene end was trimmed by 4 bases and the J gene end by 6 bases; junction bases not matched to a gene: 6. CDR3 in DNA: TGTGCCAGCAGTTGGGGGACAGTTGTTAATTCACCCCTCCACTTT. It yields the protein CASSWGTVVNSPLHF.

This clone was detected once. The chain has TRBV7-3 and TRBJ2-2; D perhaps matches TRBD1 (6 bases). Germline V gene sequence: CDR1 SGHTA, CDR2 FQGTGA. V was pared by 4 bases and J by 6 bases, with 12 bases between. The CDR3 contains 14 residues. The CDR3: CASSSQGRAGELFF. In DNA form, the CDR3 reads TGTGCCAGCAGCTCGCAGGGGAGAGCCGGGGAGCTGTTTTTT.

This chain links TRBV5-1 with TRBJ2-3; D is perhaps TRBD2 (5 bases). CDR1 is SGHRS, CDR2 YFSETQ, per germline. CDR3 length: 15 residues. With 1 base removed from V and 0 bases from J, the gap between germline ends came to 9 bases. Here the CDR3 reads CASSLSGLSTDTQYF. The CDR3 DNA is TGCGCCAGCAGCTTGTCCGGACTCAGCACAGATACGCAGTATTTT.

This chain connects TRBV5-1 to TRBJ1-2; 8 nucleotides align to TRBD1. The germline V gene encodes CDR1 SGHRS and CDR2 YFSETQ. The ends lost 4 bases at V and 1 base at J; junction bases unmatched: 6. CDR3 length: 15 amino acids. The chain's CDR3 is CASSLQGEHNYGYTF. The DNA of the CDR3 is TGCGCCAGCAGCCTACAGGGGGAACATAACTATGGCTACACCTTC.

The V and J genes are TRBV5-1 and TRBJ2-5; D not resolved. Trimming left V 3 bases short and J 1 base short, with 10 bases between. Germline lookup yields CDR1 SGHRS and CDR2 YFSETQ. The CDR3 runs 14 residues. In DNA form, the CDR3 reads TGCGCCAGCAGCTCGACATCAAGCCAAGAGACCCAGTACTTC. Protein product: CASSSTSSQETQYF.

A few counts support this clone. A junction end diverges from the germline sequence, so it may reflect a read error. The chain combines TRBV24-1 with TRBJ1-1, with D perhaps matching TRBD1 (6 bases). This CDR3 contains 13 residues. Germline CDR1 reads KGHDR; CDR2 reads SFDVKD. Here the CDR3 reads CATSDEPYSGQPF. As DNA, the CDR3 is TGTGCCACCAGTGATGAACCTTACTCAGGACAGCCATTT.

The chain links TRBV4-1 to TRBJ1-1, with D unresolved. Germline V gene lookup returns CDR1 MGHRA and CDR2 YSYEKL. The length of the CDR3 is 13 residues. The ends were cut back, 1 base at V and 1 base at J, with 4 bases in the middle. The CDR3 DNA reads as TGCGCCAGCAGCCAAGTGAGGAACACTGAAGCTTTCTTT. Protein: CASSQVRNTEAFF.

This clone showed up just once. The gene calls are TRBV5-4 and TRBJ2-7; weak D call: TRBD1 (6 bases). The V and J ends lost 0 bases and 1 base respectively, with 11 bases between them. Germline V gene data show CDR1 as SGHNT and CDR2 as YYREEE (reference sequence). The CDR3 runs to 15 residues. This CDR3 reads CASSLGKDRSYEQYF. CDR3 coding DNA: TGTGCCAGCAGCTTGGGAAAGGACAGATCCTACGAGCAGTACTTC.

This clone has only one observation. CDR3 amino acids: CASVLGGGNEQFF. The CDR3 DNA reads TGCGCCAGCGTTTTAGGGGGAGGGAATGAGCAGTTCTTC. The rearrangement joins TRBV5-1 to TRBJ2-1, with D maybe TRBD2 (7 bases). This CDR3 region has 13 residues. Germline CDR1 SGHRS, CDR2 YFSETQ. Trimming left V 7 bases short and J 7 bases short, with 15 bases between.

The rearrangement uses TRBV2 and TRBJ1-1, with TRBD1 identical over 9 bases. The CDR3 covers 16 residues. Germline trimming cut 8 bases from V and 4 bases from J; bases unmatched to any gene: 14. The germline CDR1 and CDR2 sequences are SNHLY and FYNNEI. Written as DNA, the CDR3 is TGTGCCAGCTTCCCGGACAGGGGAGGAGGGAGCACTGAAGCTTTCTTT. Its protein is CASFPDRGGGSTEAFF.

The V gene is TRBV5-1, the J gene TRBJ2-1, with 7 positions matching TRBD1. CDR1 and CDR2 from the germline V gene are SGHRS and YFSETQ. This CDR3 has 13 residues. The V and J ends lost 4 bases and 4 bases, in that order; junction bases with no gene match: 2. CDR3 sequence: CASSLQGYNEQFF. DNA for the CDR3: TGCGCCAGCAGCCTACAGGGGTACAATGAGCAGTTCTTC.

This sequence joins TRBV21-1 and TRBJ1-6; TRBD1 is taken as the D call from the table, unchecked against the DNA. TRBV21-1 has pseudogene status. This CDR3 is 16 amino acids long. The CDR3 protein is CASSKQRDRQNSPLHF. The CDR3 bases are TGTGCCAGCAGCAAACAAAGGGACAGGCAAAATTCACCCCTCCACTTT.

This clone was seen a handful of times. V usage is TRBV20-1 and J usage is TRBJ1-2; D might be TRBD1 (6 bases). This CDR3 region has 15 residues. Per the germline V gene, CDR1 is DFQATT and CDR2 is SNEGSKA (reference sequence). The V end was cut by 3 bases, the J end by 4 bases, with 18 bases between. The CDR3 is CSASGTRQEIYGYTF. The CDR3 DNA reads as TGCAGTGCTAGTGGGACGCGACAGGAGATCTATGGCTACACCTTC.